The 24 T cell receptor beta chains presented below share a single source sample, sequenced in a study of breast tumors, draining lymph nodes, adjacent tissues. TCRdb independently ran MiXCR on the multiplex PCR reads; one entry per CDR3 protein. The sample contains tens of thousands of distinct CDR3 sequences, roughly 23% of which appear only once. The sample was breast tumor tissue. The receptors were gathered from a female donor with breast cancer. Some clones in this sample may be carry-over from other donors' samples.

This clonotype has a count of ten or more. V usage is TRBV2 and J usage is TRBJ1-2, with 8 bases identical to TRBD1. Germline V gives CDR1 SNHLY, CDR2 FYNNEI. This CDR3 is built from 14 residues. With 6 bases clipped from V and 7 bases from J, the junction kept 10 bases outside the gene matches. This CDR3 is CASSGDRTIFGYTF. The CDR3 DNA reads TGTGCCAGCAGCGGGGACAGGACCATCTTTGGCTACACCTTC.

This clonotype was counted ten times or more. V gene TRBV18 combines with J gene TRBJ1-6; maybe TRBD1 (5 bases). CDR3 length equals 18 residues. V lost 6 bases and J 1 base, leaving 19 bases between the germline ends. Germline lookup yields CDR1 KGHSH and CDR2 LQKENI. The CDR3 region has the DNA TGTGCCAGCTCCCCAATAGGGGCGGGTAGGTCCTATAATTCACCCCTCCACTTT. The encoded protein is CASSPIGAGRSYNSPLHF. The complete variable domain, with remaining parts taken from reference TRBV18 and TRBJ1-6, reads NAGVMQNPRHLVRRRGQEARLRCSPMKGHSHVYWYRQLPEEGLKFMVYLQKENIIDESGMPKERFSAEFPKEGPSILRIQQVVRGDSAAYFCASSPIGAGRSYNSPLHFGNGTRLTVT.

This clonotype was counted many times. The chain recombines TRBV15 with TRBJ1-2; no firm D call. Germline assignment: CDR1 LNHNV and CDR2 YYDKDF (reference sequence). CDR3 length: 15 amino acids. Trimming took 1 base from V and 4 from J, leaving 13 bases between them. The DNA of the CDR3 is TGTGCCACCAGCAGAGTAGAGTGGGCGCCCTATGGCTACACCTTC. It is translated as CATSRVEWAPYGYTF.

This chain uses TRBV11-3 with TRBJ2-2; D is undetermined. Germline-derived CDR1 and CDR2 are SGHNT and YENEEA. Trimming took off 1 base at V and 6 bases at J, with 6 bases between the two ends. This CDR3 is built from 13 residues. Here the CDR3 DNA reads TGTGCCAGCAGCTTAGGTGACGCCGGGGAGCTGTTTTTT. Its protein is CASSLGDAGELFF.

This clonotype was recorded many times. V gene TRBV7-8 combines with J gene TRBJ1-5; TRBD1 might be the D (5 bases). Trimming cost V 1 base and J 4 bases, with 5 bases left between them. Germline CDR1 is SGHVS and CDR2 is FQNEAQ. The CDR3 loop spans 13 amino acids. The CDR3 sequence is CASSLDRNQPQHF. As DNA, the CDR3 is TGTGCCAGCAGCTTAGACAGGAATCAGCCCCAGCATTTT.

The rearrangement links TRBV20-1 to TRBJ2-1; TRBD1 is a possible D gene (6 bases). The germline V gene encodes CDR1 DFQATT and CDR2 SNEGSKA (reference sequence). The CDR3 covers 15 residues. V lost 3 bases and J 6 bases, leaving 18 bases between the germline ends. The CDR3 coding sequence is TGCAGTGCTAGCCCCCTCGAACAGGGCGGCAATGAGCAGTTCTTC. Its protein product is CSASPLEQGGNEQFF.

This clonotype has a count of ten or more. The chain recombines TRBV20-1 with TRBJ1-5, with TRBD1 as a possible D gene (5 bases). V was trimmed by 1 base and J by 5 bases, leaving 9 bases between them. CDR3 length: 13 amino acids. The germline CDR1 and CDR2 sequences are DFQATT and SNEGSKA (reference sequence). The CDR3, as DNA: TGCAGTGCTAGAGGGGGGAATGATCAGCCCCAGCATTTT. It codes for CSARGGNDQPQHF.

The gene calls are TRBV28 and TRBJ1-3, with D unclear. Between the trimmed V and J ends, which lost 6 bases and 0 bases, there was a span of 9 bases. Germline V gene data show CDR1 as MDHEN and CDR2 as SYDVKM. CDR3 size: 14 residues. CDR3 bases: TGTGCCAGCAGCCTTAAACACTCTGGAAACACCATATATTTT. Amino acid sequence: CASSLKHSGNTIYF.

In this sample, this clonotype turned up many times. This chain joins TRBV3-1 and TRBJ2-5; D is uncertain. The CDR3 runs to 11 residues. The germline CDR1 and CDR2 sequences are LGHDT and YNNKEL (reference sequence). Trimming stripped 7 bases from V and 4 bases from J, with 7 bases between. CDR3 loop: CASTPGETQYF. The CDR3 region has the DNA TGTGCCAGCACCCCTGGAGAGACCCAGTACTTC.

This clonotype was found a few times. Just one base apart from a much larger clone, this may be a read error. This sequence joins TRBV20-1 and TRBJ2-1; 9 nucleotides match TRBD1. Per germline, CDR1 DFQATT and CDR2 SNEGSKA (reference sequence). The CDR3 spans 14 residues. The ends lost 2 bases at V and 6 bases at J; junction bases unmatched: 5. In DNA, the CDR3 is TGCAGTGCTAGATCCGGGACAGGGACCAATGAGCAGTTCTTC. Translated, it gives CSARSGTGTNEQFF.

This clonotype was detected many times. The chain has TRBV28 and TRBJ2-3; 8 nucleotides match TRBD1. Trimming removed 2 bases from V and 7 bases from J; junction bases left unmatched: 11. Germline V gives CDR1 MDHEN, CDR2 SYDVKM. The CDR3 sequence is 16 residues long. As DNA, the CDR3 is TGTGCCAGCAGTTTAAGGTTGAGTCAGGGGGCGAATACGCAGTATTTT. Its translation is CASSLRLSQGANTQYF.

This clonotype was picked up a small number of times. This chain links TRBV19 with TRBJ2-1, with D perhaps matching TRBD1 (6 bases). Per germline, CDR1 LNHDA and CDR2 SQIVND (reference sequence). This CDR3 is built from 13 residues. V lost 8 bases and J lost 5, with 13 bases in between. The CDR3 DNA reads TGTGCCAGTGGGGGTGGGGGCAACAATGAGCAGTTCTTC. It translates to CASGGGGNNEQFF.

A note on this clonotype: This may be a read error, as it is one base from a much larger clone. The chain joins TRBV3-1 to TRBJ1-6, with D possibly matching TRBD1 (5 bases). This CDR3 is 14 amino acids long. CDR1 LGHDT and CDR2 YNNKEL come from the germline V gene (reference sequence). The CDR3 is CARSQRDWNSPLHF. The CDR3 bases are TGTGCCCGCAGCCAACGGGACTGGAATTCACCCCTCCACTTT.

CDR3 sequence: CASSLSTAIEQYF. CDR3 in DNA: TGTGCCAGCAGTCTTTCGACGGCAATCGAGCAGTACTTC. The chain employs TRBV28 and TRBJ2-7; no definite D call. The V end was cut by 5 bases, the J end by 6 bases, with 14 bases between. Germline V gene lookup returns CDR1 MDHEN and CDR2 SYDVKM. The CDR3 is 13 residues long.

In the case of this clonotype: This may be a read error: a much more frequent sequence differs by one nucleotide. The V gene is TRBV9, the J gene TRBJ2-3; the D is unclear. Germline CDR1 SGDLS, CDR2 YYNGEE. CDR3 length: 14 amino acids. Trimming took off 0 bases at V and 8 bases at J, with 13 bases between the two ends. The CDR3 reads CASSVGVAPGTQYF. The DNA of the CDR3 is TGTGCCAGCAGCGTAGGGGTGGCCCCAGGTACGCAGTATTTT.

This clonotype came up once. The chain employs TRBV28 and TRBJ2-1; 11 nucleotides agree with TRBD2. The germline gives CDR1 MDHEN, CDR2 SYDVKM. The trim removed 1 base at V and 7 bases at J, leaving 3 bases unmatched. The CDR3 loop spans 15 amino acids. The CDR3 DNA follows: TGTGCCAGCAGTTTATTGACTAGCGGGATAAATGAGCAGTTCTTC. Translated, it gives CASSLLTSGINEQFF.

For this clonotype: Possible read error: a much larger clone is one base away. This chain links TRBV7-2 with TRBJ1-2; D unclear. CDR3 length: 15 amino acids. Trimming cost V 5 bases and J 5 bases, with 18 bases left between them. The V gene's germline CDR1 is SGHTA and CDR2 FQGNSA. As DNA, the CDR3 is TGTGCCAGCAGCCCGACGACAAAAGGTCCGTATGGCTACACCTTC. It encodes CASSPTTKGPYGYTF.

This clonotype was seen at least ten times. The gene calls are TRBV7-9 and TRBJ2-1, with 8 bases fitting TRBD2. The germline CDR1 and CDR2 sequences are SEHNR and FQNEAQ (reference sequence). The CDR3 loop spans 16 amino acids. V lost 5 bases and J lost 7; bases outside the gene matches: 13. The CDR3 here is CASSRERLSGGNEQFF. CDR3 in DNA: TGTGCCAGCAGCCGGGAGAGACTAAGCGGGGGTAATGAGCAGTTCTTC.

This sequence joins TRBV7-8 and TRBJ2-1; D perhaps matches TRBD1 (6 bases). The CDR3 runs 16 residues. Trimming shortened V by 5 bases and J by 2 bases, and 16 bases separated the two germline ends. Germline CDR1 is SGHVS and CDR2 is FQNEAQ. CDR3 coding DNA: TGTGCCAGCAGCGCCCCAGGGGCATGGACCTACAATGAGCAGTTCTTC. Residues: CASSAPGAWTYNEQFF.

This clonotype was seen many times. The chain employs TRBV18 and TRBJ1-4; D is perhaps TRBD1 (5 bases). Germline V gene lookup returns CDR1 KGHSH and CDR2 LQKENI. V lost 0 bases to trimming and J lost 6 bases, with 11 bases between them. CDR3 length: 15 residues. DNA for the CDR3: TGTGCCAGCTCACCACCATCGGGGGGACATGAAAAACTGTTTTTT. Its protein is CASSPPSGGHEKLFF. Based on the CDR3 plus reference TRBV18 and TRBJ1-4, the full variable domain is NAGVMQNPRHLVRRRGQEARLRCSPMKGHSHVYWYRQLPEEGLKFMVYLQKENIIDESGMPKERFSAEFPKEGPSILRIQQVVRGDSAAYFCASSPPSGGHEKLFFGSGTQLSVL.

This clonotype showed up many times. V usage is TRBV4-1 and J usage is TRBJ1-2; tentative D call: TRBD1 (5 bases). V was pared by 3 bases and J by 8 bases, with 19 bases between. CDR3 length: 15 residues. Per the germline V gene, CDR1 is MGHRA and CDR2 is YSYEKL. CDR3 sequence: CASSHSTGTNTGYTF. CDR3 DNA sequence: TGCGCCAGCAGCCACTCCACCGGGACTAACACAGGCTACACCTTC.

This clonotype showed up just a few times. The chain is built from TRBV6-6 and TRBJ2-3; D is ambiguous. CDR1 and CDR2 from the germline V gene are MNHNY and SVGAGI (reference sequence). V lost 6 bases and J 2 bases, leaving 12 bases between the germline ends. CDR3 length: 14 amino acids. The DNA of the CDR3 is TGTGCCAGCAGACAAACAACCGACACAGATACGCAGTATTTT. Amino acid sequence: CASRQTTDTDTQYF.

There are many counts of this clonotype. The chain links TRBV2 to TRBJ2-7; 10 bases are a match to TRBD1. Germline lookup yields CDR1 SNHLY and CDR2 FYNNEI. The length of the CDR3 is 15 residues. The ends lost 3 bases at V and 0 bases at J; junction bases unmatched: 2. DNA of the CDR3: TGTGCCAGCAGTGACGGGGACAGGGGCTCCTACGAGCAGTACTTC. Its protein is CASSDGDRGSYEQYF.

This clonotype was counted many times. The chain couples TRBV19 to TRBJ1-2, with 10 bases identical to TRBD1. The CDR3 contains 15 residues. V shed 5 bases and J 4 bases; nucleotides not matched to a gene: 7. Germline V gives CDR1 LNHDA, CDR2 SQIVND (reference sequence). CDR3 in amino acids: CASSRDRGRAYGYTF. The CDR3 DNA follows: TGTGCCAGTAGTCGTGACAGGGGGCGAGCCTATGGCTACACCTTC.